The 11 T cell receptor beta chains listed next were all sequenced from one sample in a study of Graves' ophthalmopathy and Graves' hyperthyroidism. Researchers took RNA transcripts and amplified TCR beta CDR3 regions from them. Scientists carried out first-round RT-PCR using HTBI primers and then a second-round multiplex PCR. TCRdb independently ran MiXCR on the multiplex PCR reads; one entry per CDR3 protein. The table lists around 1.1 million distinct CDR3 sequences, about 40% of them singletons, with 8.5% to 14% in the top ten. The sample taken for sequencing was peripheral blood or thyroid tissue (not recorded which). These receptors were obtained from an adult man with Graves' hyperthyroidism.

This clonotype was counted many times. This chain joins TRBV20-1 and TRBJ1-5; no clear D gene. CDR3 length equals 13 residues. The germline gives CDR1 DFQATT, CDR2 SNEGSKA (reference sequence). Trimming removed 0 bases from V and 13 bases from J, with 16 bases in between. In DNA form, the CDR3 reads TGCAGTGCTAGAGACCCCCGGTTTTATCTTCAGCATTTT. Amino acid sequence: CSARDPRFYLQHF.

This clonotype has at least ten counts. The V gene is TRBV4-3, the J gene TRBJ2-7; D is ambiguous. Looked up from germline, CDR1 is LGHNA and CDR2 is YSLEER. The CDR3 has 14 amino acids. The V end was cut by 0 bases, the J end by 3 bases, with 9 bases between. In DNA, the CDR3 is TGCGCCAGCAGCCAAGACGACAACGGCTACGAGCAGTACTTC. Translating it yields CASSQDDNGYEQYF.

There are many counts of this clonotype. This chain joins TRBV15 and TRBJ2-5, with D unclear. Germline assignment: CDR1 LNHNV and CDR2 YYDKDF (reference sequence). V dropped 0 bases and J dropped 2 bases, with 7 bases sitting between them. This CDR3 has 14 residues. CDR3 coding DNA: TGTGCCACCAGCAGAGAGGTGAATCAAGAGACCCAGTACTTC. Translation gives CATSREVNQETQYF.

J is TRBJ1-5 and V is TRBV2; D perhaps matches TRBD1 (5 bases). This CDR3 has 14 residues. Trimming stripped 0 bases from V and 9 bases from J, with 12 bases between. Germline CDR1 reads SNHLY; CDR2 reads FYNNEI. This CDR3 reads CASSEADIGAPQHF. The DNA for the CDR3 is TGTGCCAGCAGTGAAGCCGACATCGGGGCGCCCCAGCATTTT.

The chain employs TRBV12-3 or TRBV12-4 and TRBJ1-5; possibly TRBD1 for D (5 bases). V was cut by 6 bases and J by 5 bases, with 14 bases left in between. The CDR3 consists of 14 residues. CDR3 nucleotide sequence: TGTGCCAGCAGCCACACCAGGGAGCATCAGCCCCAGCATTTT. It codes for CASSHTREHQPQHF.

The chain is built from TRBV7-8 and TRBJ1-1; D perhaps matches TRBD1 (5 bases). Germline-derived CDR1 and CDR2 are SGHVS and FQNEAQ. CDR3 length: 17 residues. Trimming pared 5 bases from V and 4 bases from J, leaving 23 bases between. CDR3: CASSLGRLTFGGTEAFF. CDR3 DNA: TGTGCCAGCAGCCTGGGCCGGCTTACATTTGGGGGCACTGAAGCTTTCTTT.

The DNA of the CDR3 is TGCAGCGTTGATGAGACAGGGGCCCTGGAAGCTTTCTTT. It codes for CSVDETGALEAFF. The chain combines TRBV29-1 with TRBJ1-1; 8 bases fit TRBD1. Germline V gives CDR1 SQVTM, CDR2 ANQGSEA. This CDR3 is 13 amino acids long. The V and J ends lost 3 bases and 8 bases, in that order; junction bases with no gene match: 8.

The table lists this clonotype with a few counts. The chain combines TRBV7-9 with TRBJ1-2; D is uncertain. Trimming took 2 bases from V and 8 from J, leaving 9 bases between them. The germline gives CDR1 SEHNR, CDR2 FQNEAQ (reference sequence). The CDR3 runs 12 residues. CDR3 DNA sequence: TGTGCCAGCAGCTTAAGGCGTGACGGCTACACCTTC. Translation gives CASSLRRDGYTF.

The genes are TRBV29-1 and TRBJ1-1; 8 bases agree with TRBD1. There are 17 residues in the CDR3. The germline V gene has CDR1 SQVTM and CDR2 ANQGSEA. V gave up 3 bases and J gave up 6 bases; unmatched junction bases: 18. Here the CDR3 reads CSVDGAGGGSLLAEAFF. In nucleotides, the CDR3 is TGCAGCGTTGATGGGGCAGGGGGCGGTTCCCTTCTGGCTGAAGCTTTCTTT.

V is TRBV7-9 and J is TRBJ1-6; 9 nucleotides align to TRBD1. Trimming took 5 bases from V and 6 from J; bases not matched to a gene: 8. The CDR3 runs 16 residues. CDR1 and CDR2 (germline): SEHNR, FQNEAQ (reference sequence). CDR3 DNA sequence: TGTGCCAGCAGCAACCCACCGGGACAGGGTAATTCACCCCTCCACTTT. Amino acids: CASSNPPGQGNSPLHF.

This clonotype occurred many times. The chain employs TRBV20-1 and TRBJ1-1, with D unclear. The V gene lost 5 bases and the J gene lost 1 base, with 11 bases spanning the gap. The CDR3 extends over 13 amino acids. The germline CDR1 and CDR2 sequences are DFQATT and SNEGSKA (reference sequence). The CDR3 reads CSASRDSNTEAFF. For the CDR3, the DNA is TGCAGTGCTTCTCGAGACTCGAACACTGAAGCTTTCTTT.